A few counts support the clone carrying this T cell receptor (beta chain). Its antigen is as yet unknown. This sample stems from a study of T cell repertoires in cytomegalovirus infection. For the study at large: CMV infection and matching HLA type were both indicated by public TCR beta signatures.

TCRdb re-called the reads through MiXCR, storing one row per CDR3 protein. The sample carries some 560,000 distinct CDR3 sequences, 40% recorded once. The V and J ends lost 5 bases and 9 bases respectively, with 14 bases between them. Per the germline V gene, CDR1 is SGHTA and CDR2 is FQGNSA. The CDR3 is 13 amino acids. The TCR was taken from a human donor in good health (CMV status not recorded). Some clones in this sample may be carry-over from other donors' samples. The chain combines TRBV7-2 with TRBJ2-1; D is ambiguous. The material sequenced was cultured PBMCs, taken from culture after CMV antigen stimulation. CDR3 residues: CASSQPATAEQFF. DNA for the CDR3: TGTGCCAGCAGCCAACCCGCTACGGCTGAGCAGTTCTTC.